The 5 T cell receptor beta chains reported below all come from one sample, sequenced in a study of T cells in Graves' hyperthyroidism and ophthalmopathy (dated by TCRdb to between 2018 and 2021). The library was generated by multiplex PCR. The sequencer was an Illumina HiSeq 2000. The TCR beta CDR3 regions were amplified from the RNA transcripts. The TCR CDR3 was subjected to a first round of RT-PCR using the HTBI primer set and the Qiagen OneStep RT-PCR kit. Through fastp at Q25 and MiXCR, TCRdb rebuilt clones from the public reads, retaining in-frame beta chains. Rows merge per CDR3 protein into single entries with the most common DNA and genes. This sample lists about half a million distinct CDR3 sequences; under 25% were detected once. Less than 65% of the sample is held by the ten biggest clonotypes. The specimen was blood. The source of these receptors is a woman aged 70 to 79 with Graves' ophthalmopathy.

The chain has TRBV7-2 and TRBJ2-1; TRBD2 matches at 14 bases. This CDR3 spans 17 amino acids. Germline V gene lookup returns CDR1 SGHTA and CDR2 FQGNSA. J lost 5 bases, V lost 3 bases, and 6 bases had no gene match. The CDR3 reads CASSLTSGRALDNEQFF. The CDR3 nucleotides are TGTGCCAGCAGCTTGACTAGCGGGAGGGCCCTAGACAATGAGCAGTTCTTC.

At least ten counts were recorded for this clonotype. The DNA of the CDR3 is TGTGCCAGCAGCCCTAGATCAGGGGACTATGGCTACACCTTC. Translated: CASSPRSGDYGYTF. This chain uses TRBV27 with TRBJ1-2, with D perhaps matching TRBD1 (6 bases). Trimming left V 6 bases short and J 3 bases short, with 14 bases between. In germline, CDR1 is MNHEY, CDR2 SMNVEV (reference sequence). CDR3 length equals 14 residues.

This clonotype was detected once. V is TRBV11-2 and J is TRBJ2-3; 8 nucleotides line up with TRBD1. V was pared by 5 bases and J by 0 bases, with 7 bases of the junction left unmatched. Germline V gene lookup returns CDR1 SGHAT and CDR2 FQNNGV. This CDR3 comprises 16 residues. The CDR3 spells CASSPRTGRSTDTQYF. CDR3 coding DNA: TGTGCCAGCAGCCCTCGGACAGGGAGGAGCACAGATACGCAGTATTTT. Filled out from reference TRBV11-2 and TRBJ2-3, the complete variable domain reads EAGVAQSPRYKIIEKRQSVAFWCNPISGHATLYWYQQILGQGPKLLIQFQNNGVVDDSQLPKDRFSAERLKGVDSTLKIQPAKLEDSAVYLCASSPRTGRSTDTQYFGPGTRLTVL.

The rearrangement joins TRBV4-1 to TRBJ2-4; 10 positions agree with TRBD2. Germline CDR1 is MGHRA and CDR2 is YSYEKL. The length of the CDR3 is 16 residues. V shed 0 bases and J 8 bases; nucleotides not matched to a gene: 7. Written as DNA, the CDR3 is TGCGCCAGCAGCCAAGATGTAGCTAGCGGGAGTGACATTCAGTACTTC. Protein sequence: CASSQDVASGSDIQYF.

This sequence joins TRBV6-2 or TRBV6-3 and TRBJ1-5; D gene unclear. With 3 bases removed from V and 16 bases from J, the gap between germline ends came to 19 bases. The CDR3 has 13 amino acids. Germline CDR1 MNHEY, CDR2 SVGEGT. The CDR3 region has the DNA TGTGCCAGCAGTTATTCCGATGCTCCGTTCCCCCATTTT. Translated: CASSYSDAPFPHF.